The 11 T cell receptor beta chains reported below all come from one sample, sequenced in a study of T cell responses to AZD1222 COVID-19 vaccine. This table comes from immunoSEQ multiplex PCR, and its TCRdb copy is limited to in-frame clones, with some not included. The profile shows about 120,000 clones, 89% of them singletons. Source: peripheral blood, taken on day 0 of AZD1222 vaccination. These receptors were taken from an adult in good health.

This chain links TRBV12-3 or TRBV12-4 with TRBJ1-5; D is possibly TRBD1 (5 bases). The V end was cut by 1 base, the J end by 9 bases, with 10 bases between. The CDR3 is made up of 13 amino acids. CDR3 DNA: TGTGCCAGCAGTTTAGGCAGGGATCGGCCCCAGCATTTT. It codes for CASSLGRDRPQHF.

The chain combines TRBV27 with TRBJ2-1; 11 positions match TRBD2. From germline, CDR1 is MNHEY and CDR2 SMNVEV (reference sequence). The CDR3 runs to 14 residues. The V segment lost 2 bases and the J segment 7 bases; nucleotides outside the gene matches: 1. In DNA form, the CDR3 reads TGTGCCAGCAGTTTAAGACTAGCGGGAAATGAGCAGTTCTTC. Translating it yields CASSLRLAGNEQFF.

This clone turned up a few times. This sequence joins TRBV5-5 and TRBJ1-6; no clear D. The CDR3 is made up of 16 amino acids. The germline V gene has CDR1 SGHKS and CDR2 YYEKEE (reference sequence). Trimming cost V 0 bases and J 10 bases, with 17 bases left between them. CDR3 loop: CASSLARGKMRSPLHF. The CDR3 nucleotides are TGTGCCAGCAGCTTGGCTCGGGGAAAGATGAGGTCACCCCTCCACTTT.

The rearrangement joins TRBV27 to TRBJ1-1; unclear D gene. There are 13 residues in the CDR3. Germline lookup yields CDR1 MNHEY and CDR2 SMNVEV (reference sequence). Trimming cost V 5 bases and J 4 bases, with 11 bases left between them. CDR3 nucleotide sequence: TGTGCCAGCAGTCCCTTTGCGGGCACTGAAGCTTTCTTT. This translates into CASSPFAGTEAFF.

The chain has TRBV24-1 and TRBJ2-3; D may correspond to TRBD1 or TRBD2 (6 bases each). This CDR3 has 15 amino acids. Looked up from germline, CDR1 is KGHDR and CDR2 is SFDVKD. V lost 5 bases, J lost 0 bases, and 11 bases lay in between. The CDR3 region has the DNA TGTGCCACCAGTGCTGGGGGGCTTAGCACAGATACGCAGTATTTT. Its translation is CATSAGGLSTDTQYF.

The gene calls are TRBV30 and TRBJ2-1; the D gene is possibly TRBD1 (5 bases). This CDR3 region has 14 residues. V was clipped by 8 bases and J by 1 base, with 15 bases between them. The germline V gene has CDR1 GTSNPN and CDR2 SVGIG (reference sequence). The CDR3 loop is CANRLRGSYNEQFF. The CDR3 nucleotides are TGTGCCAACCGCTTAAGGGGTTCCTACAATGAGCAGTTCTTC.

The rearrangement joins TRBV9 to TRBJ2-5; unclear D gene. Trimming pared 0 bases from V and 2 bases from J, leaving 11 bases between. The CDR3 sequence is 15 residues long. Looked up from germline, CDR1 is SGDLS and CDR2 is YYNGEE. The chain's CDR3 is CASSVGIGWQETQYF. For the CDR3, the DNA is TGTGCCAGCAGCGTAGGAATCGGCTGGCAAGAGACCCAGTACTTC. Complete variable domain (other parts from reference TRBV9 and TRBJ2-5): DSGVTQTPKHLITATGQRVTLRCSPRSGDLSVYWYQQSLDQGLQFLIQYYNGEERAKGNILERFSAQQFPDLHSELNLSSLELGDSALYFCASSVGIGWQETQYFGPGTRLLVL.

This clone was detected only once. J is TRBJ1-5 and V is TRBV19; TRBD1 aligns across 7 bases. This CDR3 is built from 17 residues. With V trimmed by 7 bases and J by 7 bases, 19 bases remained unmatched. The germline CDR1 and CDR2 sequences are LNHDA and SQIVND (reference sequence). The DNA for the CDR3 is TGTGCCAGTATAAAAGCAGGAACAGGGGTGTACGACCAGCCCCAGCATTTT. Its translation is CASIKAGTGVYDQPQHF.

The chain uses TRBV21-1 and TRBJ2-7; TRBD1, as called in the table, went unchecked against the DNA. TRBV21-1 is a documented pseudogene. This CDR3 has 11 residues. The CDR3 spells CASSNSYEQYF. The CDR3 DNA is TGTGCCAGCAGCAACAGCTACGAGCAGTACTTC.

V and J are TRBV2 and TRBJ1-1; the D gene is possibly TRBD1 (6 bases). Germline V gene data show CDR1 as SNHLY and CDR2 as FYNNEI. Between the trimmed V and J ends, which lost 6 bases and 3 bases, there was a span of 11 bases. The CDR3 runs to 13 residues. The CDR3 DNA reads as TGTGCCAGCAGCCGTCGGACAGACACTGAAGCTTTCTTT. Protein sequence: CASSRRTDTEAFF. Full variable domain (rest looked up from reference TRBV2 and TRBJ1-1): EPEVTQTPSHQVTQMGQEVILRCVPISNHLYFYWYRQILGQKVEFLVSFYNNEISEKSEIFDDQFSVERPDGSNFTLKIRSTKLEDSAMYFCASSRRTDTEAFFGQGTRLTVV.

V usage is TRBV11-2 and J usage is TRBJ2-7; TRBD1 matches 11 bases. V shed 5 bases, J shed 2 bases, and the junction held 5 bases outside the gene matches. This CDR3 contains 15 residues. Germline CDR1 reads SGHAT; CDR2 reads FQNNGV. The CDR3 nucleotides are TGTGCCAGCAGCCCGCCGGGACAGGGGGCCTACGAGCAGTACTTC. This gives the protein CASSPPGQGAYEQYF. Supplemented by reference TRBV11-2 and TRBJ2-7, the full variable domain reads EAGVAQSPRYKIIEKRQSVAFWCNPISGHATLYWYQQILGQGPKLLIQFQNNGVVDDSQLPKDRFSAERLKGVDSTLKIQPAKLEDSAVYLCASSPPGQGAYEQYFGPGTRLTVT.